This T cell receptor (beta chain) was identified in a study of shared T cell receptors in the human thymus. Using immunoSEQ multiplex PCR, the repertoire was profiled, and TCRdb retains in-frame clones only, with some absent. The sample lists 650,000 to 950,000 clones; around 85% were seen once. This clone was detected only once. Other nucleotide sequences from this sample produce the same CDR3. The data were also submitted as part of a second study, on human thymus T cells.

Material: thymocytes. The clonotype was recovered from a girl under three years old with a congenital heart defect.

CDR3 coding DNA: TGTGCCAGCAGTTTAGGACAGGGGAATGAAAAACTGTTTTTT. Its protein is CASSLGQGNEKLFF. The V gene is TRBV27, the J gene TRBJ1-4, with 9 positions matching TRBD1. The CDR3 is 14 amino acids. The germline V gene encodes CDR1 MNHEY and CDR2 SMNVEV (reference sequence). Trimming removed 2 bases from V and 5 bases from J; junction bases left unmatched: 0.